The T cell receptor (beta chain) described here comes from a study of blood T cell repertoires in COVID-19. Whole-study context: COVID-19 samples from acute and convalescent phases originated in the United States, Italy and Spain.

Using immunoSEQ multiplex PCR, the repertoire was profiled, and TCRdb retains in-frame clones only, with some absent. The data contain about 260,000 clones, approximately 86% of them singletons. With 0 bases removed from V and 2 bases from J, the gap between germline ends came to 13 bases. Germline V gene data show CDR1 as SEHNR and CDR2 as FQNEAQ (reference sequence). The CDR3 consists of 16 residues. Source material: peripheral blood. This receptor was taken from a man aged 30-40 years with active or convalescent COVID-19. The chain couples TRBV7-9 to TRBJ1-2, with D possibly being TRBD1 (5 bases). The CDR3 protein is CASSLAGQGGNYGYTF. CDR3 in DNA: TGTGCCAGCAGCTTAGCAGGGCAGGGAGGGAACTATGGCTACACCTTC. The variable domain in full, with the rest retrieved from reference TRBV7-9 and TRBJ1-2, is DTGVSQNPRHKITKRGQNVTFRCDPISEHNRLYWYRQTLGQGPEFLTYFQNEAQLEKSRLLSDRFSAERPKGSFSTLEIQRTEQGDSAMYLCASSLAGQGGNYGYTFGSGTRLTVV.